The 11 T cell receptor beta chains below come from one sample, sequenced in a study of T cell responses to AZD1222 COVID-19 vaccine. The method was immunoSEQ multiplex PCR; TCRdb's version includes in-frame clones alone and lacks a portion of them. The table lists about 110,000 clones, about 87% of them singletons. Sample: peripheral blood, taken 28 days after the second AZD1222 dose. These receptor sequences come from an adult who received the AZD1222 COVID-19 vaccine.

The table lists this clone with a count of one. CDR3 sequence: CASSLRRGKDTQYF. The CDR3 nucleotides read TGTGCCAGCAGTTTGCGGAGGGGCAAAGATACGCAGTATTTT. The V and J genes are TRBV27 and TRBJ2-3, with D perhaps TRBD2 (6 bases). Germline-derived CDR1 and CDR2 are MNHEY and SMNVEV (reference sequence). The CDR3 runs 14 residues. Trimming left V 3 bases short and J 5 bases short, with 12 bases between.

This rearrangement joins TRBV5-6 to TRBJ2-1; the D call may be TRBD1 or TRBD2 (5 bases each). V was pared by 3 bases and J by 8 bases, with 18 bases between. CDR3 length: 15 amino acids. The germline gives CDR1 SGHDT, CDR2 YYEEEE. The CDR3 coding sequence is TGTGCCAGCAGCTCTACCGGGACCGCGGGCGATGAGCAGTTCTTC. It specifies CASSSTGTAGDEQFF.

V usage is TRBV4-3 and J usage is TRBJ2-5; 8 bases agree with TRBD2. CDR1 is LGHNA, CDR2 YSLEER, per germline. This CDR3 comprises 15 residues. Trimming removed 1 base from V and 2 bases from J; junction bases left unmatched: 3. The CDR3 loop reads CASSQVPSGQETQYF. The CDR3 region has the DNA TGCGCCAGCAGCCAAGTGCCTAGCGGGCAAGAGACCCAGTACTTC.

The chain recombines TRBV7-8 with TRBJ2-7, with 8 bases identical to TRBD1. CDR1 and CDR2 (germline): SGHVS, FQNEAQ. V dropped 8 bases and J dropped 3; count of bases not matched to a gene: 12. The CDR3 extends over 15 amino acids. The CDR3 nucleotides are TGTGCCAGCGGGCCCCGGGACAGGCCTTTCTACGAGCAGTACTTC. Its protein product is CASGPRDRPFYEQYF.

The CDR3 here is CASSQYARNQPQHF. The CDR3 DNA follows: TGTGCCAGCAGCCAATATGCGCGCAATCAGCCCCAGCATTTT. The rearrangement uses TRBV6-2 or TRBV6-3 and TRBJ1-5; unclear D gene. V was shortened by 6 bases and J by 2 bases, with 11 bases between the two germline ends. The length of the CDR3 is 14 residues. CDR1 is MNHEY and CDR2 is SVGEGT in the germline V gene.

The table lists this clone with a count of one. The rearrangement uses TRBV18 and TRBJ1-5, with a weak D call TRBD1 (6 bases). The V and J ends lost 6 bases and 2 bases respectively, with 17 bases between them. The V gene's germline CDR1 is KGHSH and CDR2 LQKENI. The CDR3 sequence is 16 residues long. CDR3 DNA: TGTGCCAGCTCGACGACAGGCCGCTCGGGCAATCAGCCCCAGCATTTT. Translation gives CASSTTGRSGNQPQHF.

The gene calls are TRBV7-9 and TRBJ2-3; D is undetermined. The CDR3 covers 13 residues. V lost 4 bases and J lost 4, with 9 bases in between. Germline V gene data show CDR1 as SEHNR and CDR2 as FQNEAQ (reference sequence). The CDR3 loop is CASSYDLSDTQYF. CDR3 nucleotide sequence: TGTGCCAGCAGCTATGACCTGTCAGATACGCAGTATTTT.

V is TRBV18 and J is TRBJ2-7; D is uncertain. The germline CDR1 and CDR2 sequences are KGHSH and LQKENI. V was shortened by 0 bases and J by 9 bases, with 15 bases between the two germline ends. The CDR3 loop spans 14 amino acids. CDR3 amino acids: CASSPPVGTAGQYF. DNA of the CDR3: TGTGCCAGCTCACCACCGGTTGGCACAGCCGGGCAGTACTTC.

The chain has TRBV10-3 and TRBJ1-6, with 10 bases lining up with TRBD1. V lost 3 bases and J lost 8; bases outside the gene matches: 4. There are 15 residues in the CDR3. From germline, CDR1 is ENHRY and CDR2 SYGVKD. The CDR3 is CAISDPGQGYSPLHF. The CDR3 DNA is TGTGCCATCAGTGACCCGGGACAGGGGTATTCACCCCTCCACTTT.

The chain carries TRBV9 and TRBJ1-4, with 7 bases matching TRBD1. The CDR3 contains 16 residues. CDR1 SGDLS and CDR2 YYNGEE come from the germline V gene. With 0 bases clipped from V and 7 bases from J, the junction kept 9 bases outside the gene matches. Here the CDR3 reads CASSVGGQGVSEKLFF. The CDR3 coding sequence is TGTGCCAGCAGCGTAGGTGGTCAGGGGGTTAGTGAAAAACTGTTTTTT. Combining the CDR3 with reference TRBV9 and TRBJ1-4 gives the whole variable domain DSGVTQTPKHLITATGQRVTLRCSPRSGDLSVYWYQQSLDQGLQFLIQYYNGEERAKGNILERFSAQQFPDLHSELNLSSLELGDSALYFCASSVGGQGVSEKLFFGSGTQLSVL.

This chain uses TRBV5-4 with TRBJ1-2; D is unclear. In germline, CDR1 is SGHNT, CDR2 YYREEE (reference sequence). This CDR3 has 13 residues. Trimming removed 0 bases at V and 7 bases at J, with 10 bases between. The CDR3 sequence: CASSLGQIGGYTF. CDR3 DNA: TGTGCCAGCAGCTTGGGGCAGATCGGTGGCTACACCTTC.